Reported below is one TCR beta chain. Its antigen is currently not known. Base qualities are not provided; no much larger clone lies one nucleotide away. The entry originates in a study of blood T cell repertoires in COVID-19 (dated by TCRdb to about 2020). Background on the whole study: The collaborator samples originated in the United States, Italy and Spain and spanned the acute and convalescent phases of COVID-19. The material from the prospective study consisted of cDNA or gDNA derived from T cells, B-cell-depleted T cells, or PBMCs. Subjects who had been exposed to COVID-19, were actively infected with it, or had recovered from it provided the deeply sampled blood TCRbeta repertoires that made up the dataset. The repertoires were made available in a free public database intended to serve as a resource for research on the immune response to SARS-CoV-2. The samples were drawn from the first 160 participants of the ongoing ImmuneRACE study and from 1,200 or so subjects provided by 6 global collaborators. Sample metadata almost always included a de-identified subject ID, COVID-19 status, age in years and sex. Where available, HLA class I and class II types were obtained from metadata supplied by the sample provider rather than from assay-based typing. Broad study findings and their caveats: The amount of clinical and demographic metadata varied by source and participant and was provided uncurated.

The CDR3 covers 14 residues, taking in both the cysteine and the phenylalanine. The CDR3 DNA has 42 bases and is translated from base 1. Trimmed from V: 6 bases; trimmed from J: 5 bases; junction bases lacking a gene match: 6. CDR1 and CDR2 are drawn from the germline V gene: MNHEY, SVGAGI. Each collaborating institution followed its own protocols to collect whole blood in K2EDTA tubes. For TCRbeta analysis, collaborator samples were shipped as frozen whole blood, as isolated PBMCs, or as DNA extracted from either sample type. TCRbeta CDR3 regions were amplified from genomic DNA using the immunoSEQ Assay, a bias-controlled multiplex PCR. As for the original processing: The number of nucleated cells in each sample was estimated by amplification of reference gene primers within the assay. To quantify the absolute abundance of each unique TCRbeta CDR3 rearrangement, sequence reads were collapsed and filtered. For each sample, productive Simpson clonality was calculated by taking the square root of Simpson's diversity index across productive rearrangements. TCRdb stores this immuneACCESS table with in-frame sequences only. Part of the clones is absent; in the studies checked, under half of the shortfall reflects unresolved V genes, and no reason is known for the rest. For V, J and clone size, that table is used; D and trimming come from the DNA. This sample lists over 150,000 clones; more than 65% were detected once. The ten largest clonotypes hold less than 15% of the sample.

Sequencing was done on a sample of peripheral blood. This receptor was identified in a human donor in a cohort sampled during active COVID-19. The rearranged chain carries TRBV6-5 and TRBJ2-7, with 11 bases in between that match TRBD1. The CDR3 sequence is CASRRTGGLDEQYF. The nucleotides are TGTGCCAGCAGGAGGACAGGGGGCCTCGACGAGCAGTACTTC.